The TCR beta chain under discussion was sequenced for a study of blood T cell repertoires in COVID-19. Study details: Spain, Italy and the United States supplied samples that represented acute and convalescent COVID-19. The cDNA or gDNA used as material had been derived from T cells, B-cell-depleted T cells, or PBMCs.

This clone was seen a single time. In the source study's methods: How many nucleated cells were present was estimated from reference gene primer amplification. Assay: immunoSEQ multiplex PCR; the TCRdb copy retains only in-frame clones and omits some. The D gene and trimming were derived from the DNA, and the V and J assignments and clone size from that table. The table records approximately 45,000 clones, about 88% of them present only once. With 4 bases clipped from V and 4 bases from J, the junction kept 8 bases outside the gene matches. CDR1 is SGDLS, CDR2 YYNGEE, per germline. The CDR3 covers 15 residues.

The sample was peripheral blood. V usage is TRBV9 and J usage is TRBJ2-3; 8 nucleotides align to TRBD2. This sequence was found in a man in his forties with active COVID-19. The CDR3 coding sequence is TGTGCCAGCAGCCCATTGACTAGCGCAGCAGATACGCAGTATTTT. Protein sequence: CASSPLTSAADTQYF.